This T cell receptor (beta chain) was observed in a study of shared clonotypes between healthy human individuals. The study's findings and limits: On the whole, naive subsets had larger estimated richness than memory subsets had. It was observed that about 5% of naive CD4 clonotypes were shared across several donors.

Genomic DNA (from each subset) was split evenly across several immunoSEQ plates. Assay: immunoSEQ multiplex PCR; the TCRdb copy retains only in-frame clones and omits some. The sample holds 950,000 to 1,100,000 clones, roughly 80% seen once. V was clipped by 3 bases and J by 7 bases, with 4 bases between them. From germline, CDR1 is SQVTM and CDR2 ANQGSEA. The CDR3 is 10 amino acids. Of note for this clone: Its target is unknown.

The receptor was derived from a man aged 18 to 29 in good health. The chain uses TRBV29-1 and TRBJ2-1, with no clear D. Sequencing was done on a sample of memory CD4+ T cells sorted from blood. Subset meaning: CD45RA-negative fraction. CDR3 DNA sequence: TGCAGCGTTGATGGGAATGAGCAGTTCTTC. Translation gives CSVDGNEQFF.